This record looks at one T cell receptor (beta chain) sequence and its context. The authors ran a second PCR of about 6 to 11 cycles using a sample-barcoded 5' primer and a J-beta primer mix. TCRdb reprocessed the 5' RACE reads via MiXCR and lists one record per CDR3 protein. The table shows some 730,000 distinct CDR3 sequences, with about 24% occurring only once. This record comes from a study of blood T cells in healthy people across ages. Germline assignment: CDR1 SQVTM and CDR2 ANQGSEA. This CDR3 is built from 13 residues. The sequencing input was blood. The sequence was collected from a man in his sixties or seventies in good health. The chain combines TRBV29-1 with TRBJ2-7; 7 nucleotides align to TRBD2. The DNA end is more similar to TRBJ2-1, so the J call may be wrong. The CDR3 DNA sequence: TGCAGCCCTAAGCGGGATATTGGCTCTGAGCAGTTCTTC. It yields the protein CSPKRDIGSEQFF.